This T cell receptor beta chain was recovered during a study of cytomegalovirus exposure and HLA in healthy donors. Study-wide background: Earlier findings included more than 95 million unique TCR beta sequences obtained from 170 million or so T cells.

The PCR made use of 60 Vbeta and 13 Jbeta primers. TCRdb's copy holds only in-frame clones and misses some; the assay was immunoSEQ multiplex PCR. The profile shows roughly 150,000 clones, approximately 80% of them singletons. With regard to this clone: Its specificity is unknown.

Study-wide findings and caveats: Later analysis demonstrated an association between a missense DCLRE1C variant and TCR beta V- and J-gene trimming.

The CDR3 covers 14 residues. The V and J ends lost 6 bases and 5 bases respectively, with 17 bases between them. Germline V gene sequence: CDR1 MNHEY, CDR2 SMNVEV (reference sequence). Sequenced: PBMCs. V and J are TRBV27 and TRBJ2-7; tentative D call: TRBD2 (5 bases). The sequence was obtained from a man aged 25-45 years in good health and CMV-seronegative. CDR3 region: CASRLTGIGHEQYF. In DNA form, the CDR3 reads TGTGCCAGCAGGCTCACGGGGATTGGACACGAGCAGTACTTC.